The 17 T cell receptor beta chains below were found in one sample sequenced in a study of T-cell reconstitution after alpha-beta-depleted transplantation in children. Unique molecular identifiers were used in preparing the TCRbeta library. From the PCR reads, TCRdb called clonotypes with MiXCR, one entry per CDR3 protein. The repertoire holds more than 200,000 distinct CDR3 sequences, with roughly 24% as singletons. Material: PBMCs, obtained before TCRalphabeta/CD19-depleted stem cell transplant. Receptor source: a girl aged 2 to 9 with Fanconi anemia, due to receive a stem cell transplant.

V is TRBV7-8 and J is TRBJ2-5; D remains ambiguous. The V end was cut by 2 bases, the J end by 3 bases, with 7 bases between. The germline CDR1 and CDR2 sequences are SGHVS and FQNEAQ. The CDR3 length is 13 residues. This CDR3 is CASSLNPEETQYF. DNA for the CDR3: TGTGCCAGCAGCTTAAACCCGGAAGAGACCCAGTACTTC.

CDR3 loop: CASSLLSGVPDTQYF. CDR3 DNA sequence: TGTGCCAGCAGCTTGTTATCGGGAGTCCCCGATACGCAGTATTTT. The chain employs TRBV5-4 and TRBJ2-3; D might be TRBD2 (6 bases). Trimming left V 1 base short and J 6 bases short, with 15 bases between. The CDR3 totals 15 residues. CDR1 and CDR2 from the germline V gene are SGHNT and YYREEE (reference sequence).

DNA of the CDR3: TGTGCCCCGGTAGGCAATCAGCCCCAGCATTTT. Residues: CAPVGNQPQHF. This chain joins TRBV12-3 or TRBV12-4 and TRBJ1-5, with D uncertain. The ends were cut back, 11 bases at V and 2 bases at J, with 7 bases in the middle. The CDR3 has 11 residues.

This clonotype was seen at least ten times. The chain has TRBV7-9 and TRBJ2-7, with 8 bases fitting TRBD1. Germline loops: CDR1 SEHNR, CDR2 FQNEAQ (reference sequence). Trimming at V came to 9 bases and at J to 2 bases, leaving 9 bases not matched to a gene. The CDR3 contains 14 residues. Here the CDR3 reads CASSTGTGTYEQYF. DNA for the CDR3: TGTGCCAGTAGCACCGGGACAGGAACCTACGAGCAGTACTTC.

The table lists this clonotype with many counts. The rearrangement joins TRBV9 to TRBJ2-1, with 8 bases lining up with TRBD2. With V trimmed by 4 bases and J by 0 bases, 3 bases remained unmatched. The CDR3 spans 15 residues. The germline V gene has CDR1 SGDLS and CDR2 YYNGEE. The CDR3 here is CASSIAGSSYNEQFF. CDR3 DNA sequence: TGTGCCAGCAGCATAGCGGGATCCTCCTACAATGAGCAGTTCTTC.

The genes are TRBV18 and TRBJ2-3; D assignment may be TRBD1 or TRBD2 (5 bases each). CDR1 KGHSH and CDR2 LQKENI come from the germline V gene. The CDR3 consists of 15 residues. Trimming removed 2 bases at V and 3 bases at J, with 12 bases between. The CDR3 DNA reads TGTGCCAGCTCACCATCGGGGCGAGGGACAGATACGCAGTATTTT. This translates into CASSPSGRGTDTQYF.

This clonotype has ten or more counts. The chain uses TRBV20-1 and TRBJ2-5; D may correspond to TRBD1 or TRBD2 (5 bases each). CDR3 length: 14 residues. Germline V gene lookup returns CDR1 DFQATT and CDR2 SNEGSKA (reference sequence). Trimming took off 1 base at V and 2 bases at J, with 11 bases between the two ends. The CDR3 sequence: CSARALEGQETQYF. The DNA of the CDR3 is TGCAGTGCTAGAGCGTTAGAGGGGCAAGAGACCCAGTACTTC.

The chain links TRBV29-1 to TRBJ1-2; 10 nucleotides match TRBD1. There are 11 residues in the CDR3. From germline, CDR1 is SQVTM and CDR2 ANQGSEA. V shed 8 bases and J 6 bases; nucleotides not matched to a gene: 3. The chain's CDR3 is CSLGTGDGYTF. CDR3 nucleotide sequence: TGCAGCCTAGGGACAGGGGATGGCTACACCTTC.

This chain uses TRBV29-1 with TRBJ2-5, with TRBD2 as a possible D gene (6 bases). V was clipped by 7 bases and J by 4 bases, with 16 bases between them. The CDR3 extends over 13 amino acids. In germline, CDR1 is SQVTM, CDR2 ANQGSEA. For the CDR3, the DNA is TGCAGCGCCCGGGGGTCGAGGGGAGAGACCCAGTACTTC. This gives the protein CSARGSRGETQYF.

This chain uses TRBV28 with TRBJ1-5; 9 bases agree with TRBD1. V was pared by 2 bases and J by 5 bases, with 4 bases of the junction left unmatched. CDR3 size: 15 residues. Germline CDR1 and CDR2: MDHEN and SYDVKM. The CDR3 sequence is CASSLQDRGYQPQHF. Written as DNA, the CDR3 is TGTGCCAGCAGTTTACAGGACAGGGGTTATCAGCCCCAGCATTTT.

This clonotype was found many times. This chain uses TRBV15 with TRBJ2-7; TRBD2 matches at 10 bases. CDR3 length equals 13 residues. Germline CDR1 and CDR2: LNHNV and YYDKDF (reference sequence). V dropped 8 bases and J dropped 3; count of bases not matched to a gene: 4. CDR3 DNA: TGTGCCACCCTACGACTAGCGGGCTACGAGCAGTACTTC. It translates to CATLRLAGYEQYF.

This clonotype was counted only a few times. The chain has TRBV29-1 and TRBJ1-5; the D gene is possibly TRBD1 (5 bases). V gave up 6 bases and J gave up 5 bases, with 11 bases separating them. The germline V gene has CDR1 SQVTM and CDR2 ANQGSEA. The CDR3 consists of 12 residues. The CDR3 loop is CSVRDGDQPQHF. CDR3 DNA: TGCAGCGTCAGGGACGGAGATCAGCCCCAGCATTTT.

The sample holds many counts of this clonotype. V gene TRBV20-1 combines with J gene TRBJ1-3; D uncertain. V lost 3 bases, J lost 0 bases, and 9 bases lay in between. Germline V lookup: CDR1 DFQATT, CDR2 SNEGSKA (reference sequence). This CDR3 comprises 14 residues. CDR3 nucleotides: TGCAGTGCTAGTTCGGACGGCTCTGGAAACACCATATATTTT. It is translated as CSASSDGSGNTIYF.

Many counts were recorded for this clonotype. The gene calls are TRBV12-3 or TRBV12-4 and TRBJ2-7; the D gene is possibly TRBD2 (6 bases). V dropped 5 bases and J dropped 1 base, with 12 bases sitting between them. There are 14 residues in the CDR3. The CDR3 nucleotides read TGTGCCAGCAGTACACGGGGGATATCCTACGAGCAGTACTTC. Its translation is CASSTRGISYEQYF.

The chain carries TRBV20-1 and TRBJ2-1, with unresolved D. Germline assignment: CDR1 DFQATT and CDR2 SNEGSKA (reference sequence). The CDR3 is 13 residues long. V shed 4 bases and J shed 0 bases, with 7 bases lying between them. CDR3 DNA sequence: TGCAGTGCTATAGCCAGCTCCTACAATGAGCAGTTCTTC. It yields the protein CSAIASSYNEQFF.

This clonotype appeared many times. The CDR3 sequence is CASSVVLTNYEQYF. The CDR3 bases are TGTGCCAGCAGCGTAGTTCTGACGAACTACGAGCAGTACTTC. The chain couples TRBV9 to TRBJ2-7; D uncertain. Trimming took 0 bases from V and 3 from J, leaving 10 bases between them. This CDR3 is built from 14 residues. The germline V gene has CDR1 SGDLS and CDR2 YYNGEE.

The chain is built from TRBV20-1 and TRBJ2-5, with D unresolved. The V end was cut by 3 bases, the J end by 2 bases, with 13 bases between. In germline, CDR1 is DFQATT, CDR2 SNEGSKA (reference sequence). The CDR3 sequence is 14 residues long. Written as DNA, the CDR3 is TGCAGTGCTAGTAGGTCACCGACACAAGAGACCCAGTACTTC. Its protein product is CSASRSPTQETQYF.